Included here is one T cell receptor beta chain sequence, with context. This specimen comes from a study of blood T cell repertoires in COVID-19. Study in general: In each case, the material was cDNA or gDNA derived from T cells, B-cell-depleted T cells, or PBMCs.

The CDR3 extends over 13 amino acids. The V gene lost 4 bases and the J gene lost 6 bases, with 12 bases spanning the gap. Germline loops: CDR1 SGHNT, CDR2 YENEEA. Profiled with immunoSEQ multiplex PCR; TCRdb holds only in-frame clones, not every one. This sample yields around 100,000 clones, of which around 90% are seen a single time; approximately 2% belongs to the top ten. The sequence was obtained from a man between 45 and 60 years old with active COVID-19. The chain has TRBV11-3 and TRBJ1-1; unclear D gene. What was sequenced was peripheral blood. The CDR3 nucleotides are TGTGCCAGCAGCTCTCCCCGGTCTCCTGAAGCTTTCTTT. Protein sequence: CASSSPRSPEAFF.